This TCR beta chain was captured by sequencing in a study of blood T cell repertoires in COVID-19. Study context: The cDNA or gDNA used as material had been derived from T cells, B-cell-depleted T cells, or PBMCs.

With 0 bases removed from V and 3 bases from J, the gap between germline ends came to 17 bases. From germline, CDR1 is GTSNPN and CDR2 SVGIG (reference sequence). The CDR3 extends over 16 amino acids. The authors' processing: Quantification of nucleated cells was approximated via reference gene primer amplification. Sequencing was performed with immunoSEQ multiplex PCR; in TCRdb, only in-frame clones are kept and a portion is missing. V and J calls and clone size are copied from that table; D and trimming were computed from the DNA. The sample has about 47,000 clones; roughly nine tenths are singletons.

This receptor was taken from a man older than 75 with active or convalescent COVID-19. The sequenced sample was peripheral blood. The V call is TRBV30, the J call TRBJ2-5, with D maybe TRBD2 (6 bases). The CDR3 region has the DNA TGTGCCTGGAGTGTACCCCCGGGACTGCGAAAAGAGACCCAGTACTTC. Encoded protein: CAWSVPPGLRKETQYF.